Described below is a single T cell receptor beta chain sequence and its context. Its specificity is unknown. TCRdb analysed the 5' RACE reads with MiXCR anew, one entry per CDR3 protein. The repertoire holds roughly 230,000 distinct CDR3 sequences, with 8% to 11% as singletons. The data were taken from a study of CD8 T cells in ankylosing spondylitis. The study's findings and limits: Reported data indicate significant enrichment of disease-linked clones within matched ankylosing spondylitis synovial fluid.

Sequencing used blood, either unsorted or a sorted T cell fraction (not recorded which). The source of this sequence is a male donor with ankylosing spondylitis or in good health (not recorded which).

The CDR3 DNA reads TGCGCCAGCAGCCAAGAGGCGGCCCTAGGGGGCTACACCTTC. This gives the protein CASSQEAALGGYTF. This chain uses TRBV4-1 with TRBJ1-2; D is ambiguous. This CDR3 has 14 amino acids. Germline V gives CDR1 MGHRA, CDR2 YSYEKL. The germline V and J ends were trimmed by 0 bases and 8 bases, with 13 bases remaining between them.